These 28 T cell receptor beta chains came from one sample sequenced in a study of cytomegalovirus exposure and HLA in healthy donors. 13 Jbeta primers and 60 Vbeta primers were used for the PCR. Profiled with immunoSEQ multiplex PCR; TCRdb holds only in-frame clones, not every one. This sample yields about 82,000 clones, of which 65% to 80% are seen a single time; around an eighth belongs to the top ten. The sample was PBMCs. Receptor source: a human donor in good health.

The V gene is TRBV29-1, the J gene TRBJ1-5, with a tentative D call TRBD1 (5 bases). The CDR3 has 13 amino acids. Trimming stripped 1 base from V and 11 bases from J, with 15 bases between. Germline values: CDR1 SQVTM, CDR2 ANQGSEA. As DNA, the CDR3 is TGCAGCGTTGAAGTCAGGGAGGGATCAGCCCAGCATTTT. Translated, it gives CSVEVREGSAQHF.

V is TRBV20-1 and J is TRBJ1-2, with D hard to call. Germline V gene data show CDR1 as DFQATT and CDR2 as SNEGSKA (reference sequence). The CDR3 totals 10 residues. V was cut by 7 bases and J by 6 bases, with 9 bases left in between. In DNA form, the CDR3 reads TGCAGTGTTGGCGGGAATGGCTACACCTTC. It translates to CSVGGNGYTF.

V usage is TRBV7-6 and J usage is TRBJ2-2; D uncertain. V was clipped by 5 bases and J by 7 bases, with 14 bases between them. In germline, CDR1 is SGHVS, CDR2 FNYEAQ. CDR3 length: 14 amino acids. The CDR3 coding sequence is TGTGCCAGCAGCGGTCTTGCGGCTGGCGGGGAGCTGTTTTTT. This sequence encodes CASSGLAAGGELFF.

The chain couples TRBV5-1 to TRBJ2-7, with 15 nucleotides matching TRBD2. J gave up 0 bases and V 4 bases, and 11 bases lay outside the gene matches. The CDR3 is 19 amino acids. The germline CDR1 and CDR2 sequences are SGHRS and YFSETQ. CDR3 sequence: CASSLAGTSGGLFSYEQYF. The CDR3 nucleotides are TGCGCCAGCAGCCTGGCCGGGACTAGCGGGGGGCTCTTCTCCTACGAGCAGTACTTC.

In its sample, this clone ranks as medium-sized. J is TRBJ1-2 and V is TRBV30; D is perhaps TRBD1 (5 bases). The V gene lost 4 bases and the J gene lost 4 bases, with 19 bases spanning the gap. Germline CDR1 GTSNPN, CDR2 SVGIG (reference sequence). This CDR3 contains 15 residues. The CDR3 DNA reads as TGTGCCTGGACTCCGGCGGGGCTACTGACCTATGGCTACACCTTC. It encodes CAWTPAGLLTYGYTF.

Comment on this clone: One junction end does not reproduce the germline sequence, and a read error may be involved. The chain joins TRBV19 to TRBJ1-5; D is possibly TRBD1 (5 bases). CDR1 is LNHDA, CDR2 SQIVND, per germline (reference sequence). The CDR3 covers 17 residues. The CDR3 DNA reads TGTGCCAGTAGTCCACACCTAGGACAAGCAGCAAATCAGCCCCAGAATTTT. It encodes CASSPHLGQAANQPQNF. Looking up the rest from reference TRBV19 and TRBJ1-5 gives the full variable domain: DGGITQSPKYLFRKEGQNVTLSCEQNLNHDAMYWYRQDPGQGLRLIYYSQIVNDFQKGDIAEGYSVSREKKESFPLTVTSAQKNPTAFYLCASSPHLGQAANQPQNFGDGTRLSIL.

The sample holds a few counts of this clone. This sequence joins TRBV4-3 and TRBJ2-2; D unresolved. Germline CDR1 and CDR2: LGHNA and YSLEER. CDR3 length equals 15 residues. With 0 bases removed from V and 8 bases from J, the gap between germline ends came to 13 bases. The CDR3 reads CASSQDLLEWGELFF. The CDR3 region has the DNA TGCGCCAGCAGCCAAGATCTGCTAGAGTGGGGGGAGCTGTTTTTT.

The chain is built from TRBV2 and TRBJ1-5; no definite D call. This CDR3 comprises 14 residues. V lost 11 bases to trimming and J lost 5 bases, with 19 bases between them. In germline, CDR1 is SNHLY, CDR2 FYNNEI. The CDR3, as DNA: TGTGCCCCCCCCGCCGCGGGGTATGATCAGCCCCAGCATTTT. Translating gives CAPPAAGYDQPQHF.

As to this clone: Other DNA sequences of this sample code for an identical CDR3. The gene calls are TRBV5-4 and TRBJ2-4; 7 bases map to TRBD2. Germline V lookup: CDR1 SGHNT, CDR2 YYREEE (reference sequence). The CDR3 has 15 residues. V dropped 4 bases and J dropped 0; count of bases not matched to a gene: 4. CDR3 nucleotide sequence: TGTGCCAGCAGCCCGGGGGGACTAGCCAAAAACATTCAGTACTTC. It specifies CASSPGGLAKNIQYF.

J is TRBJ1-5 and V is TRBV4-1; D remains unclear. The V gene's germline CDR1 is MGHRA and CDR2 YSYEKL. V lost 4 bases and J lost 2, with 12 bases in between. CDR3 size: 15 residues. In DNA form, the CDR3 reads TGCGCCAGCAGCCTGGGAGGTGGAGGCAATCAGCCCCAGCATTTT. The encoded protein is CASSLGGGGNQPQHF.

V usage is TRBV6-1 and J usage is TRBJ1-5; no definite D call. The CDR3 sequence is 18 residues long. Germline values: CDR1 MNHNS, CDR2 SASEGT. The V and J ends lost 2 bases and 7 bases respectively, with 24 bases between them. The CDR3 loop is CASSEWVYLPPGRQPQHF. CDR3 DNA: TGTGCCAGCAGTGAATGGGTTTACCTTCCCCCCGGCAGGCAGCCCCAGCATTTT.

The chain combines TRBV7-8 with TRBJ1-2; possible D gene TRBD1, 5 bases. Germline V gene lookup returns CDR1 SGHVS and CDR2 FQNEAQ. The CDR3 consists of 15 residues. Trimming stripped 5 bases from V and 4 bases from J, with 17 bases between. The CDR3 DNA follows: TGTGCCAGCAGCCCAAACCGTGGGGCCAGCTATGGCTACACCTTC. This codes for CASSPNRGASYGYTF.

The gene calls are TRBV6-1 and TRBJ2-1; D gene unclear. CDR1 and CDR2 (germline): MNHNS, SASEGT. This CDR3 has 13 amino acids. Trimming pared 3 bases from V and 3 bases from J, leaving 6 bases between. CDR3 sequence (DNA): TGTGCCAGCAGTGATACGAGCTACAATGAGCAGTTCTTC. The encoded protein is CASSDTSYNEQFF.

The V call is TRBV25-1, the J call TRBJ2-7; 9 bases are shared with TRBD2. CDR1 is MGHDK, CDR2 SYGVNS, per germline. With 7 bases clipped from V and 7 bases from J, the junction kept 17 bases outside the gene matches. CDR3 length: 16 residues. The CDR3 region has the DNA TGTGCCAGCACCGCGCCCCCGGCTAGCGGGGCCTGGGAGCAGTACTTC. This sequence encodes CASTAPPASGAWEQYF.

The J gene is TRBJ2-2, the V gene TRBV9; D is uncertain. The CDR3 is 16 residues long. V lost 1 base, J lost 1 base, and 11 bases lay in between. The germline gives CDR1 SGDLS, CDR2 YYNGEE. DNA for the CDR3: TGTGCCAGCAGCGTACGAGGTTTGGGGAACACCGGGGAGCTGTTTTTT. Its protein is CASSVRGLGNTGELFF.

The rearrangement links TRBV6-6 to TRBJ1-2; TRBD1 aligns across 9 bases. Per germline, CDR1 MNHNY and CDR2 SVGAGI (reference sequence). Germline trimming cut 6 bases from V and 5 bases from J; bases unmatched to any gene: 7. The CDR3 is 14 amino acids. The CDR3 DNA follows: TGTGCCAGCAGCCTTCCCGGGACAGGGTATGGCTACACCTTC. As protein: CASSLPGTGYGYTF.

Turning to this clone: The junction does not match germline at one end; this may be a read error. V is TRBV25-1 and J is TRBJ1-2; 7 positions match TRBD1. The V gene's germline CDR1 is MGHDK and CDR2 SYGVNS. This CDR3 has 12 residues. Here the CDR3 reads CASSRQGYGYPF. The CDR3 nucleotides read TGTGCCAGCAGTAGACAGGGTTATGGCTACCCCTTC.

V is TRBV2 and J is TRBJ2-3; possibly TRBD1 for D (5 bases). Per the germline V gene, CDR1 is SNHLY and CDR2 is FYNNEI. The V end lost 7 bases, the J end lost 1 base, and 15 bases lay between the germline ends. The CDR3 runs 15 residues. The CDR3 spells CASKKRGLGTDTQYF. In DNA, the CDR3 is TGTGCCAGCAAGAAAAGGGGCCTAGGCACAGATACGCAGTATTTT.

This clone was observed a single time. V gene TRBV7-9 combines with J gene TRBJ2-2; D might be TRBD1 (6 bases). Trimming shortened V by 5 bases and J by 4 bases, and 11 bases separated the two germline ends. Germline V gene lookup returns CDR1 SEHNR and CDR2 FQNEAQ (reference sequence). CDR3 length equals 14 residues. CDR3 DNA sequence: TGTGCCAGCAGCCAAGACAGGAGCACCGGGGAGCTGTTTTTT. Translated, it gives CASSQDRSTGELFF.

The genes are TRBV6-5 and TRBJ1-6; 8 bases map to TRBD1. CDR3 length: 16 amino acids. The junction had 4 bases not matched to a gene; V was cut back by 0 bases and J by 6 bases. Germline loops: CDR1 MNHEY, CDR2 SVGAGI. CDR3 sequence (DNA): TGTGCCAGCAGTTACTCCCCAGGGGGCATTAATTCACCCCTCCACTTT. Protein sequence: CASSYSPGGINSPLHF.

This sequence joins TRBV6-5 and TRBJ2-7; D may be TRBD2 (6 bases). Trimming pared 8 bases from V and 3 bases from J, leaving 14 bases between. The CDR3 contains 13 residues. Per germline, CDR1 MNHEY and CDR2 SVGAGI. CDR3 bases: TGTGCCAGCTCGAAACAGACTAGCTACGAGCAGTACTTC. Its translation: CASSKQTSYEQYF.

This chain connects TRBV9 to TRBJ2-3; the D is unclear. V was pared by 4 bases and J by 6 bases, with 9 bases between. The CDR3 has 12 amino acids. Germline loops: CDR1 SGDLS, CDR2 YYNGEE. CDR3 amino acids: CASSLNQDTQYF. The CDR3 DNA is TGTGCCAGCAGCCTCAATCAGGATACGCAGTATTTT.

The chain employs TRBV6-1 and TRBJ2-5; TRBD2 matches 12 bases. This CDR3 comprises 16 residues. The junction had 2 bases not matched to a gene; V was cut back by 1 base and J by 2 bases. Looked up from germline, CDR1 is MNHNS and CDR2 is SASEGT. The CDR3 protein is CASSEGLAGGQETQYF. CDR3 coding DNA: TGTGCCAGCAGTGAAGGTCTAGCGGGGGGGCAAGAGACCCAGTACTTC.

This clone has only a few counts. The chain links TRBV4-2 to TRBJ1-5; 9 nucleotides line up with TRBD1. This CDR3 comprises 19 residues. In germline, CDR1 is LGHNA, CDR2 YNFKEQ. Germline trimming cut 0 bases from V and 0 bases from J; bases unmatched to any gene: 9. The CDR3, as DNA: TGTGCCAGCAGCCAAGATTCCGGGACAGGGACGTATAGCAATCAGCCCCAGCATTTT. This codes for CASSQDSGTGTYSNQPQHF.

This clone is a singleton in its sample. V usage is TRBV6-4 and J usage is TRBJ2-3; 11 nucleotides match TRBD1. This CDR3 comprises 16 residues. J was trimmed by 1 base and V by 6 bases; bases with no gene match: 6. Germline lookup yields CDR1 MRHNA and CDR2 SNTAGT. For the CDR3, the DNA is TGTGCCAGCAGCACCGGGACAGGGGGTGGCACAGATACGCAGTATTTT. Translation gives CASSTGTGGGTDTQYF.

In its sample, this clone was seen a few times. J is TRBJ1-1 and V is TRBV5-1; D is perhaps TRBD1 (6 bases). The CDR3 covers 14 residues. Germline CDR1 reads SGHRS; CDR2 reads YFSETQ. V lost 4 bases and J lost 5, with 15 bases in between. The CDR3 DNA follows: TGCGCCAGCAGCACCGAGACAGGTCTTACTGAAGCTTTCTTT. It encodes CASSTETGLTEAFF.

A few counts support this clone. At one end, the junction sequence differs from germline, possibly due to a read error. The CDR3 loop reads CASSKQGRDQPQNF. The CDR3 nucleotides are TGTGCCAGCAGTAAACAGGGACGGGATCAGCCCCAGAATTTT. The V call is TRBV6-5, the J call TRBJ1-5, with TRBD1 as a possible D gene (6 bases). The CDR3 runs 14 residues. Germline lookup yields CDR1 MNHEY and CDR2 SVGAGI.

The V and J genes are TRBV19 and TRBJ2-1; possible D gene TRBD1, 6 bases. The V and J ends lost 3 bases and 8 bases respectively, with 11 bases between them. The germline gives CDR1 LNHDA, CDR2 SQIVND (reference sequence). CDR3 length: 13 residues. For the CDR3, the DNA is TGTGCCAGTAGTATGACACAGGGCTATGAGCAGTTCTTC. Translated, it gives CASSMTQGYEQFF.